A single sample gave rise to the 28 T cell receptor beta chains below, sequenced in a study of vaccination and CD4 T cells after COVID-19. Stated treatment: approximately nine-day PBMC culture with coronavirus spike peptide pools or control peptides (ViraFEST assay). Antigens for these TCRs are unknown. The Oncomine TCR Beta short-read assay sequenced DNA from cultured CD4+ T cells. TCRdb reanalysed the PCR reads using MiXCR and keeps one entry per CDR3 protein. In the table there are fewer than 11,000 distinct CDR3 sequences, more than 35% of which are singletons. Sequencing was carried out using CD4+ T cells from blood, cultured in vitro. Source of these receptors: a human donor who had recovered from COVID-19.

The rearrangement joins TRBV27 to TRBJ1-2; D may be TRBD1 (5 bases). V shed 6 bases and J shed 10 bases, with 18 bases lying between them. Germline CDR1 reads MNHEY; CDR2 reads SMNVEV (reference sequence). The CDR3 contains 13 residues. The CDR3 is CASSFGSGGYYTF. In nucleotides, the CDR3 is TGTGCCAGCAGCTTCGGGTCGGGGGGGTACTACACCTTC.

The CDR3 coding sequence is TGTGCCAGCAGCCAAACCCACGAGCAGTACTTC. Translating it yields CASSQTHEQYF. V usage is TRBV3-1 and J usage is TRBJ2-7; D not certain. CDR3 length: 11 residues. The V gene's germline CDR1 is LGHDT and CDR2 YNNKEL (reference sequence). V was pared by 2 bases and J by 5 bases, with 4 bases between.

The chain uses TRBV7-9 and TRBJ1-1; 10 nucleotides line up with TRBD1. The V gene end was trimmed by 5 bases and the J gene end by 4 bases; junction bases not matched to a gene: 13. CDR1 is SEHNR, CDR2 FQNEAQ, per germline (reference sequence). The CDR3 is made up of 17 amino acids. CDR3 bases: TGTGCCAGCAGCCCCCTGTCCGGGACAGGGGCCCGCACTGAAGCTTTCTTT. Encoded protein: CASSPLSGTGARTEAFF.

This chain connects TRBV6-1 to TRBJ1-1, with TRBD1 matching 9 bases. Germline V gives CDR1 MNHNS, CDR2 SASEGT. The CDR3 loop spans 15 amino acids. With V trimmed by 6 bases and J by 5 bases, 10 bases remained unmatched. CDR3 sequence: CASSRPGQGETEAFF. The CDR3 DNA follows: TGTGCCAGCAGCCGACCGGGACAGGGAGAAACTGAAGCTTTCTTT.

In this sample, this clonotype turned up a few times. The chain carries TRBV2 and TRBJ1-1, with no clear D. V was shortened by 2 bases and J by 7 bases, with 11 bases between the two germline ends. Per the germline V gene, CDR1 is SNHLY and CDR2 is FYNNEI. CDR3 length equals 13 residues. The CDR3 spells CASSEQPGGEAFF. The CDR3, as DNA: TGTGCCAGCAGTGAACAGCCTGGAGGTGAAGCTTTCTTT.

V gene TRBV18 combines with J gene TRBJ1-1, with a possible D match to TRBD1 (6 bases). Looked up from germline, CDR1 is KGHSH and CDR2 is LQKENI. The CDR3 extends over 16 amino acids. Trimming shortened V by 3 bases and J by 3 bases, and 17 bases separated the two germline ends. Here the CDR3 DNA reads TGTGCCAGCTCACCGGGGTTGCCGGGGGCGCACACTGAAGCTTTCTTT. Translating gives CASSPGLPGAHTEAFF. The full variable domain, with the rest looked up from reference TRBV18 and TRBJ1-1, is NAGVMQNPRHLVRRRGQEARLRCSPMKGHSHVYWYRQLPEEGLKFMVYLQKENIIDESGMPKERFSAEFPKEGPSILRIQQVVRGDSAAYFCASSPGLPGAHTEAFFGQGTRLTVV.

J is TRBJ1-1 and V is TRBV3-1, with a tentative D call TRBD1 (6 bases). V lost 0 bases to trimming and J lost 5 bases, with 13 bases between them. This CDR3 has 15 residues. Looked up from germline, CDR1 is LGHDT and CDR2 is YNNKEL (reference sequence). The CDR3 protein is CASSQDSGARTEAFF. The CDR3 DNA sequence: TGTGCCAGCAGCCAAGATTCGGGGGCCAGAACTGAAGCTTTCTTT. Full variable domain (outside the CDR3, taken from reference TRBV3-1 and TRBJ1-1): DTAVSQTPKYLVTQMGNDKSIKCEQNLGHDTMYWYKQDSKKFLKIMFSYNNKELIINETVPNRFSPKSPDKAHLNLHINSLELGDSAVYFCASSQDSGARTEAFFGQGTRLTVV.

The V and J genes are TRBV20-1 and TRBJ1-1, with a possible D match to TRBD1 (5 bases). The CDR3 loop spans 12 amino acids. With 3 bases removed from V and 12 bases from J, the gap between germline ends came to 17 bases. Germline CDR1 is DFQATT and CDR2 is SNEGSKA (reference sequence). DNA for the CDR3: TGCAGTGCTAGGTCCCGGGACCCACTCTCTTTCTTT. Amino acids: CSARSRDPLSFF.

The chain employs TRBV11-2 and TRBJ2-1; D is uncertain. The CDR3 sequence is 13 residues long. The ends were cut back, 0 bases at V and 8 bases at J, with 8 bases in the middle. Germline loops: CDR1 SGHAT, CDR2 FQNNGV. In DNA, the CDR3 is TGTGCCAGCAGCTTAGATCTTTCCGATGAGCAGTTCTTC. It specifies CASSLDLSDEQFF.

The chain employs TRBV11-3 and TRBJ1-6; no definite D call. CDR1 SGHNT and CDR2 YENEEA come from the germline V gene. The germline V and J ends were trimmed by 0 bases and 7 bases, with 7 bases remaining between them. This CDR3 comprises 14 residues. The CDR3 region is CASSLETRNSPLHF. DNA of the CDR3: TGTGCCAGCAGCTTAGAAACGCGGAATTCACCCCTCCACTTT.

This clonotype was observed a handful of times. The CDR3 region has the DNA TGTGCCAGTAGTATGACGCTCCCCAACACTGAAGCTTTCTTT. Protein sequence: CASSMTLPNTEAFF. The chain carries TRBV19 and TRBJ1-1; D is undetermined. Germline V gene sequence: CDR1 LNHDA, CDR2 SQIVND (reference sequence). The CDR3 consists of 14 residues. The V gene lost 3 bases and the J gene lost 2 bases, with 10 bases spanning the gap.

Written as DNA, the CDR3 is TGTGCCAGCAGCCCCCGACAGCTCTCAAGCACTGAAGCTTTCTTT. Translating it yields CASSPRQLSSTEAFF. The chain recombines TRBV9 with TRBJ1-1, with a possible D match to TRBD1 (5 bases). Germline CDR1 is SGDLS and CDR2 is YYNGEE. CDR3 length: 15 amino acids. The ends were cut back, 4 bases at V and 4 bases at J, with 17 bases in the middle.

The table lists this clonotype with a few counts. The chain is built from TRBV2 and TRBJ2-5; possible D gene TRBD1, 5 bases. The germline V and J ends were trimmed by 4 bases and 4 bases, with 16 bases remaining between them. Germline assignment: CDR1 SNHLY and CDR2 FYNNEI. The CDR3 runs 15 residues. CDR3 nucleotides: TGTGCCAGCAGTGCTCTCTTGGGGCCCGGAGAGACCCAGTACTTC. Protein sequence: CASSALLGPGETQYF.

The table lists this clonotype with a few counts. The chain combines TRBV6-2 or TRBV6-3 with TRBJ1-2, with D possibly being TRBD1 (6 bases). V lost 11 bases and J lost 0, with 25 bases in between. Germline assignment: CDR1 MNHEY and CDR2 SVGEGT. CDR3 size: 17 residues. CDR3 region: CASTEWAGTSTNYGYTF. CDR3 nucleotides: TGTGCCTCCACGGAATGGGCAGGGACAAGCACTAACTATGGCTACACCTTC.

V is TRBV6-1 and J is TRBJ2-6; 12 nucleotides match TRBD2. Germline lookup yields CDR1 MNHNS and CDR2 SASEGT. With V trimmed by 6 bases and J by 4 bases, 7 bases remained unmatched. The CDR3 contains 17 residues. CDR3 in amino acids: CASRPLAGGLGANVLTF. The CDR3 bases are TGTGCCAGCAGGCCACTAGCGGGGGGCCTAGGGGCCAACGTCCTGACTTTC.

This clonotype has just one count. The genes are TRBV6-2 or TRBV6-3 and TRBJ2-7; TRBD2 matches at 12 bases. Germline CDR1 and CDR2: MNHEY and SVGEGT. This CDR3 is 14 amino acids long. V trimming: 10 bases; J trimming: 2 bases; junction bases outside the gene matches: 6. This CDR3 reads CATDRTSGAYEQYF. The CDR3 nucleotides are TGTGCCACCGATCGGACTAGCGGGGCCTACGAGCAGTACTTC.

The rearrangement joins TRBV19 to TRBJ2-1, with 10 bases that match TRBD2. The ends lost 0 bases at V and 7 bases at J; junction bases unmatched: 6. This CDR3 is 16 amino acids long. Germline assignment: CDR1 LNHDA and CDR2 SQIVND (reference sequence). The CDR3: CASSIDRAGGPNEQFF. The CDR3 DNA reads TGTGCCAGTAGTATAGATAGAGCGGGGGGGCCAAATGAGCAGTTCTTC.

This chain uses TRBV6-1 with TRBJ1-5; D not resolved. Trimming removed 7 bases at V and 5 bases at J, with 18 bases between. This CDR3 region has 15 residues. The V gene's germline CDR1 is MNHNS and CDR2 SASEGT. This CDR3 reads CASTQTSGAHQPQHF. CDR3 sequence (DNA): TGTGCCAGCACCCAAACCTCAGGAGCCCATCAGCCCCAGCATTTT.

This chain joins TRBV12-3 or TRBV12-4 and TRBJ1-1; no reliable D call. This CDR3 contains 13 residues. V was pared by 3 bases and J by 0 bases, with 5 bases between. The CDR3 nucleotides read TGTGCCAGCAGTTTGGCAGTGAACACTGAAGCTTTCTTT. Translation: CASSLAVNTEAFF.

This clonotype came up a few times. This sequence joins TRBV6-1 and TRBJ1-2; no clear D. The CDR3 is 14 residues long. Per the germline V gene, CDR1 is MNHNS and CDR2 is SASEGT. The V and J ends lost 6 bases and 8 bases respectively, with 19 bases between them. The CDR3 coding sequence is TGTGCCAGCAGACTTATGGCGGGGTCGAGGGGCTACACCTTC. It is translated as CASRLMAGSRGYTF.

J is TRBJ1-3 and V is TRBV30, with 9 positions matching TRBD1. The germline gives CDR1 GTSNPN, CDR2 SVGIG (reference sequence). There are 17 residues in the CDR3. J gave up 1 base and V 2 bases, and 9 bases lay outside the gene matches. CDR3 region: CAWSTFRDRVSGNTIYF. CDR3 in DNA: TGTGCCTGGAGTACATTTAGGGACAGGGTTTCTGGAAACACCATATATTTT. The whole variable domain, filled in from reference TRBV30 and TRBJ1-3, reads SQTIHQWPATLVQPVGSPLSLECTVEGTSNPNLYWYRQAAGRGLQLLFYSVGIGQISSEVPQNLSASRPQDRQFILSSKKLLLSDSGFYLCAWSTFRDRVSGNTIYFGEGSWLTVV.

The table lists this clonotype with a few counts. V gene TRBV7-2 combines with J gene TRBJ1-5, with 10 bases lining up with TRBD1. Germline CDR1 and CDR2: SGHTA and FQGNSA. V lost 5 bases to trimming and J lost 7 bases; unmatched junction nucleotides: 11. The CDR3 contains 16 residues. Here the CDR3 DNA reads TGTGCCAGCAGCGGCTCCCGGGACAGGGGATCGCAGCCCCAGCATTTT. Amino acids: CASSGSRDRGSQPQHF.

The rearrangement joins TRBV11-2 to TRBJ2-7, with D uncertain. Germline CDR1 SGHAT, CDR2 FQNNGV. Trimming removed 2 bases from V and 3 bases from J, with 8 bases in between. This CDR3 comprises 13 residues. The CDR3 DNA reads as TGTGCCAGCAGCTTAAACAAGAACTACGAGCAGTACTTC. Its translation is CASSLNKNYEQYF. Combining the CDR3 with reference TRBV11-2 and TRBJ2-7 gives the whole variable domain EAGVAQSPRYKIIEKRQSVAFWCNPISGHATLYWYQQILGQGPKLLIQFQNNGVVDDSQLPKDRFSAERLKGVDSTLKIQPAKLEDSAVYLCASSLNKNYEQYFGPGTRLTVT.

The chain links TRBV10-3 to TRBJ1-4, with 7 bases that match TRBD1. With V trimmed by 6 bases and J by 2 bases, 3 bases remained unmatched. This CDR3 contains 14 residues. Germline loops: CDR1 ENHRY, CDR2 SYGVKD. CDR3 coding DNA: TGTGCCATCAGGGACAGGTCGACTAATGAAAAACTGTTTTTT. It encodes CAIRDRSTNEKLFF.

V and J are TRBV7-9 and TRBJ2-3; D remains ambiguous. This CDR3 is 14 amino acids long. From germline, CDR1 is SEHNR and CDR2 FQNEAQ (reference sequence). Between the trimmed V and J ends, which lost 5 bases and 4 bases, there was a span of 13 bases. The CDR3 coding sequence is TGTGCCAGCAGCCCACCAACTACCGCAGATACGCAGTATTTT. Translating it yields CASSPPTTADTQYF.

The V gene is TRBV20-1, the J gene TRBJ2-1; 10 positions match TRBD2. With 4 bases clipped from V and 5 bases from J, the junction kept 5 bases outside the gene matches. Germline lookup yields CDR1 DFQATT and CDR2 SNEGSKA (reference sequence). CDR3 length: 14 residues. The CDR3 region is CSAMGLAKNNEQFF. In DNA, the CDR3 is TGCAGTGCTATGGGACTAGCGAAAAACAATGAGCAGTTCTTC.

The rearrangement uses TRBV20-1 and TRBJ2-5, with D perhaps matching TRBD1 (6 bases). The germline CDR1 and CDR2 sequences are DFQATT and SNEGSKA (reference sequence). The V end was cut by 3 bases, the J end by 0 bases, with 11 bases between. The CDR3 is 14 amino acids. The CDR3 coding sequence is TGCAGTGCTAGGACAGGATTGTACCAAGAGACCCAGTACTTC. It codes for CSARTGLYQETQYF.

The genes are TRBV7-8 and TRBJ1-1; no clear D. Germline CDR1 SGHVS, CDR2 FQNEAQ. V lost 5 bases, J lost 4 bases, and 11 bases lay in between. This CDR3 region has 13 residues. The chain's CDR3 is CASSVDRGTEAFF. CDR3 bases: TGTGCCAGCAGCGTCGACCGGGGCACTGAAGCTTTCTTT.